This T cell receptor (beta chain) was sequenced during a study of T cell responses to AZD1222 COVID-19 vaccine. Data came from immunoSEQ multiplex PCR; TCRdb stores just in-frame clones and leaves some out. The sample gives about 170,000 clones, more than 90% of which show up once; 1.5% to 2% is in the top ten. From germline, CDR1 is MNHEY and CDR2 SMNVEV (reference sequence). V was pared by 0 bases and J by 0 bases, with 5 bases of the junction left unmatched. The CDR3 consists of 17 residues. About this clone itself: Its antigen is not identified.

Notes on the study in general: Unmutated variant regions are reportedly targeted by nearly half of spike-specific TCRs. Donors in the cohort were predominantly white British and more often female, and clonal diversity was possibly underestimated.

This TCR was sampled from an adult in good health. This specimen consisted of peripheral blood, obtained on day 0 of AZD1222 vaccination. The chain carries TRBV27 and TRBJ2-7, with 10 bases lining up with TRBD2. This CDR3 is CASSLSASGSPSYEQYF. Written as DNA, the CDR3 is TGTGCCAGCAGTTTATCGGCTAGCGGGAGCCCCTCCTACGAGCAGTACTTC.